This T cell receptor (beta chain) was sequenced in a study of human T cells and chemical hapten exposure. This clonotype was found many times. Time point specified: healthy volunteer bleed at 2 weeks. Unfractionated whole blood yielded total RNA. Under the authors' procedure: A typical sample had approximately 93,000 TCRs, with about 23,224 to 750,000 overall. TCRdb analysed the RACE reads with MiXCR anew, one entry per CDR3 protein. TCRdb, not the original authors, processed these V and J calls. This sample yields about 46,000 distinct CDR3 sequences, of which around 4.1% are seen a single time; about 1.6% belongs to the top ten. Germline CDR1 reads SEHNR; CDR2 reads FQNEAQ (reference sequence). CDR3 length: 14 residues. The V gene lost 0 bases and the J gene lost 5 bases, with 10 bases spanning the gap.

Sequencing was carried out using whole blood. The V and J genes are TRBV7-9 and TRBJ1-2, with a tentative D call TRBD1 (6 bases). The sequence derives from a female donor in good health. Some clones in this sample may be carry-over from other donors' samples. The CDR3 coding sequence is TGTGCCAGCAGCTTAGCTGGGCAGGGGTATGGCTACACCTTC. Amino acids: CASSLAGQGYGYTF.